The subject of this entry is one TCR beta chain. The antigen remains undetermined. This sample is part of a study of T cell responses to AZD1222 COVID-19 vaccine. The trim removed 6 bases at V and 3 bases at J, leaving 4 bases unmatched. This CDR3 contains 13 residues. CDR1 and CDR2 (germline): SQVTM, ANQGSEA. General study findings and limits: Seropositivity was recorded at baseline in only five to seven AZD1222 recipients. Breadth and depth of Spike-specific TCRs rose after two AZD1222 doses. Across the whole spike, CD4 TCRs peaked at regions 160-218 and 743-854.

Data came from immunoSEQ multiplex PCR; TCRdb stores just in-frame clones and leaves some out. The sample includes 70,000 to 95,000 clones, roughly nine tenths of them seen just once. Researchers grouped second doses given at about 4 or about 12 weeks into one pool. The chain uses TRBV29-1 and TRBJ1-3; 8 bases are shared with TRBD1. The specimen was peripheral blood, collected 28 days after the second AZD1222 dose. This sequence originates from an adult who received the AZD1222 COVID-19 vaccine. The CDR3 loop is CSVGTGHGNTIYF. The CDR3 DNA reads as TGCAGCGTCGGGACAGGACATGGAAACACCATATATTTT. The whole variable domain, filled in from reference TRBV29-1 and TRBJ1-3, reads SAVISQKPSRDICQRGTSLTIQCQVDSQVTMMFWYRQQPGQSLTLIATANQGSEATYESGFVIDKFPISRPNLTFSTLTVSNMSPEDSSIYLCSVGTGHGNTIYFGEGSWLTVV.